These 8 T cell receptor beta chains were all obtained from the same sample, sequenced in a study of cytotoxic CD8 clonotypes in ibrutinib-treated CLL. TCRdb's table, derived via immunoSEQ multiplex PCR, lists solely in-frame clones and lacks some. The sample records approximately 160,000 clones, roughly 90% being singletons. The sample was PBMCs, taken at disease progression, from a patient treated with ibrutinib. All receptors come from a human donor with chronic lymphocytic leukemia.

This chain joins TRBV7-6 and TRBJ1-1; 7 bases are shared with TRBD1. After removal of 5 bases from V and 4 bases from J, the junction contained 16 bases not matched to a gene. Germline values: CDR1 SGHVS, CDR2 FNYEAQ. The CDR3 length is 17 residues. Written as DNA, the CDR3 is TGTGCCAGCAGCACGGGACAGCCGGGTTACAGGGGCACTGAAGCTTTCTTT. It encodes CASSTGQPGYRGTEAFF.

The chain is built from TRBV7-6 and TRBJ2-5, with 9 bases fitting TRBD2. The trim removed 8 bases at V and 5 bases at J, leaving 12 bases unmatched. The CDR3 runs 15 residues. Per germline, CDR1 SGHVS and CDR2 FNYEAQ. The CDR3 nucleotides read TGTGCCAGCGCCCGGCGGGAGGGCCTGGGTGAGACCCAGTACTTC. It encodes CASARREGLGETQYF.

For the CDR3, the DNA is TGCAGCGTTGGGACGGGATTTGGCTATGGCTACACCTTC. Its translation is CSVGTGFGYGYTF. This chain joins TRBV29-1 and TRBJ1-2; the D is unclear. CDR1 is SQVTM and CDR2 is ANQGSEA in the germline V gene. CDR3 size: 13 residues. V shed 4 bases and J shed 4 bases, with 13 bases lying between them.

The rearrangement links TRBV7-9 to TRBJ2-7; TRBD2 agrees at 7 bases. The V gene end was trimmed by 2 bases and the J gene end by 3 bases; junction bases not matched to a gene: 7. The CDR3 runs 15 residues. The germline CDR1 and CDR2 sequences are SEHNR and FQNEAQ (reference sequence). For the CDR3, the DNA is TGTGCCAGCAGCTTACCGGCGGGAGCACGCTACGAGCAGTACTTC. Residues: CASSLPAGARYEQYF.

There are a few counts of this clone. The CDR3 protein is CASSPRWFSSGLSYNEQFF. The CDR3 DNA sequence: TGTGCCAGCTCACCAAGGTGGTTCTCTAGCGGTCTATCCTACAATGAGCAGTTCTTC. The V call is TRBV18, the J call TRBJ2-1; 7 nucleotides line up with TRBD2. The CDR3 totals 19 residues. From germline, CDR1 is KGHSH and CDR2 LQKENI. V trimming: 2 bases; J trimming: 1 base; junction bases outside the gene matches: 14.

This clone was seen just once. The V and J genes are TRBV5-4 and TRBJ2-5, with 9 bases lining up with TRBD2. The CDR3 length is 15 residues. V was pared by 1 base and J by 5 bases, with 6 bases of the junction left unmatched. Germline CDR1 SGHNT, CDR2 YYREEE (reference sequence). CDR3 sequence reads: CASSLISSGIETQYF. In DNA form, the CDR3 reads TGTGCCAGCAGCTTGATCTCTAGCGGGATTGAGACCCAGTACTTC. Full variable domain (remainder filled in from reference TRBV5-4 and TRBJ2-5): ETGVTQSPTHLIKTRGQQVTLRCSSQSGHNTVSWYQQALGQGPQFIFQYYREEENGRGNFPPRFSGLQFPNYSSELNVNALELDDSALYLCASSLISSGIETQYFGPGTRLLVL.

CDR3 loop: CSVFPDRAYGYTF. The CDR3 DNA reads TGCAGCGTTTTTCCGGACAGGGCCTATGGCTACACCTTC. The chain recombines TRBV29-1 with TRBJ1-2, with TRBD1 matching 8 bases. Trimming removed 5 bases from V and 4 bases from J; junction bases left unmatched: 6. This CDR3 is built from 13 residues. Germline V gives CDR1 SQVTM, CDR2 ANQGSEA.

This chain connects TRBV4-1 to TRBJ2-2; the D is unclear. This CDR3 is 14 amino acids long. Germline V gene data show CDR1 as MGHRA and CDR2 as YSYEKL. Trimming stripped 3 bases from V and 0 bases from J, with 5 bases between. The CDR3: CASSHSTNTGELFF. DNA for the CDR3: TGCGCCAGCAGCCATAGTACGAACACCGGGGAGCTGTTTTTT.